These 32 T cell receptor beta chains were all obtained from the same sample, sequenced in a study of blood T cell repertoires in COVID-19. Sequencing used immunoSEQ multiplex PCR; TCRdb keeps in-frame clones, though not all of them. In the table there are 200,000 to 250,000 clones, 75% to 85% of which are singletons. The specimen was peripheral blood. Receptor source: a woman in her 30s with COVID-19, enrolled during active disease.

This clone was found a few times. This chain's CDR3 is CASSVQQGHLGEQFF. In DNA, the CDR3 is TGTGCCAGCAGTGTCCAACAGGGCCACTTGGGTGAGCAGTTCTTC. The chain links TRBV2 to TRBJ2-1; D possibly corresponds to TRBD1 (6 bases). CDR3 length: 15 amino acids. Per the germline V gene, CDR1 is SNHLY and CDR2 is FYNNEI. V dropped 4 bases and J dropped 9 bases, with 19 bases sitting between them. Combining the CDR3 with reference TRBV2 and TRBJ2-1 gives the whole variable domain EPEVTQTPSHQVTQMGQEVILRCVPISNHLYFYWYRQILGQKVEFLVSFYNNEISEKSEIFDDQFSVERPDGSNFTLKIRSTKLEDSAMYFCASSVQQGHLGEQFFGPGTRLTVL.

CDR3 region: CASGAETLNSPLHF. The CDR3 coding sequence is TGTGCCAGCGGGGCGGAGACATTGAATTCACCCCTCCACTTT. The gene calls are TRBV28 and TRBJ1-6, with D perhaps TRBD1 (5 bases). CDR1 is MDHEN, CDR2 SYDVKM, per germline. V lost 8 bases, J lost 7 bases, and 15 bases lay in between. The CDR3 is 14 amino acids.

This chain joins TRBV5-1 and TRBJ2-3; maybe TRBD2 (6 bases). The CDR3 spans 16 residues. The V gene lost 0 bases and the J gene lost 1 base, with 12 bases spanning the gap. The germline gives CDR1 SGHRS, CDR2 YFSETQ. The CDR3 sequence is CASSLAGSGGTDTQYF. CDR3 DNA: TGCGCCAGCAGCTTGGCGGGGTCGGGGGGCACAGATACGCAGTATTTT.

The rearrangement joins TRBV30 to TRBJ1-4, with 9 bases matching TRBD1. The CDR3 sequence is 20 residues long. Germline V CDR1 and CDR2: GTSNPN, SVGIG (reference sequence). V lost 2 bases to trimming and J lost 0 bases; unmatched junction nucleotides: 16. The CDR3 region is CAWSRTYGTGTRSTNEKLFF. The CDR3 DNA reads TGTGCCTGGAGTCGTACCTACGGGACAGGGACTCGGTCAACTAATGAAAAACTGTTTTTT.

The CDR3 nucleotides read TGTGCCAGCAGCTCGGACAGGGGGCGAGGCTACACCTTC. As protein: CASSSDRGRGYTF. This chain uses TRBV5-4 with TRBJ1-2; 11 nucleotides line up with TRBD1. V shed 3 bases and J 8 bases; nucleotides not matched to a gene: 3. CDR1 is SGHNT, CDR2 YYREEE, per germline (reference sequence). The CDR3 runs to 13 residues.

This chain connects TRBV14 to TRBJ1-2; 10 positions match TRBD1. Germline CDR1 is SGHDN and CDR2 is FVKESK. With V trimmed by 5 bases and J by 5 bases, 5 bases remained unmatched. The CDR3 has 14 residues. Written as DNA, the CDR3 is TGTGCCAGCAGCAGACAGGGGGCTGGTTATGGCTACACCTTC. The encoded protein is CASSRQGAGYGYTF. The variable domain in full, completed from reference TRBV14 and TRBJ1-2, reads EAGVTQFPSHSVIEKGQTVTLRCDPISGHDNLYWYRRVMGKEIKFLLHFVKESKQDESGMPNNRFLAERTGGTYSTLKVQPAELEDSGVYFCASSRQGAGYGYTFGSGTRLTVV.

This sequence joins TRBV5-1 and TRBJ2-1, with D perhaps TRBD1 (6 bases). The CDR3 totals 14 residues. The germline V and J ends were trimmed by 2 bases and 4 bases, with 10 bases remaining between them. CDR1 and CDR2 (germline): SGHRS, YFSETQ. CDR3 bases: TGCGCCAGCAGCTTAAGTCAGGGGTACAATGAGCAGTTCTTC. As protein: CASSLSQGYNEQFF. The entire variable domain, with the rest obtained from reference TRBV5-1 and TRBJ2-1, is as follows: KAGVTQTPRYLIKTRGQQVTLSCSPISGHRSVSWYQQTPGQGLQFLFEYFSETQRNKGNFPGRFSGRQFSNSRSEMNVSTLELGDSALYLCASSLSQGYNEQFFGPGTRLTVL.

This chain links TRBV5-6 with TRBJ1-1; no reliable D call. V was cut by 2 bases and J by 2 bases, with 10 bases left in between. The V gene's germline CDR1 is SGHDT and CDR2 YYEEEE. This CDR3 spans 14 amino acids. The CDR3 spells CASSFYALNTEAFF. Written as DNA, the CDR3 is TGTGCCAGCAGCTTCTATGCCCTAAACACTGAAGCTTTCTTT.

J is TRBJ1-6 and V is TRBV9, with D possibly being TRBD1 (6 bases). The V end was cut by 0 bases, the J end by 5 bases, with 9 bases between. The CDR3 covers 15 residues. The germline V gene has CDR1 SGDLS and CDR2 YYNGEE. CDR3 bases: TGTGCCAGCAGCGTAGGGGACACCCATAATTCACCCCTCCACTTT. This sequence encodes CASSVGDTHNSPLHF.

This clone appeared a few times. CDR3 nucleotides: TGTGCCAGCAGCTTAGATCCAGGTTTGTCTGAAGCTTTCTTT. Translating gives CASSLDPGLSEAFF. This chain connects TRBV7-2 to TRBJ1-1; D uncertain. The CDR3 totals 14 residues. The germline V and J ends were trimmed by 1 base and 6 bases, with 12 bases remaining between them. From germline, CDR1 is SGHTA and CDR2 FQGNSA.

The chain recombines TRBV5-1 with TRBJ2-3, with TRBD2 identical over 11 bases. J lost 0 bases, V lost 4 bases, and 10 bases had no gene match. CDR3 length equals 18 residues. Germline assignment: CDR1 SGHRS and CDR2 YFSETQ. The CDR3 DNA follows: TGCGCCAGCAGCCCGGGGATTAGCGGGGGGGCGAGCACAGATACGCAGTATTTT. It is translated as CASSPGISGGASTDTQYF.

This chain uses TRBV7-9 with TRBJ2-3, with TRBD1 as a possible D gene (6 bases). The CDR3 covers 16 residues. Looked up from germline, CDR1 is SEHNR and CDR2 is FQNEAQ (reference sequence). The ends were cut back, 5 bases at V and 1 base at J, with 16 bases in the middle. CDR3 region: CASSLSVGGGTDTQYF. The CDR3 DNA sequence: TGTGCCAGCAGCCTATCGGTAGGGGGTGGCACAGATACGCAGTATTTT.

The rearrangement uses TRBV27 and TRBJ1-5; D uncertain. Germline lookup yields CDR1 MNHEY and CDR2 SMNVEV (reference sequence). CDR3 size: 19 residues. Trimming took 5 bases from V and 0 from J, leaving 23 bases between them. CDR3 nucleotides: TGTGCCAGCAGTCCATCCCGGCTAGACCTAATTTATAGCAATCAGCCCCAGCATTTT. Protein sequence: CASSPSRLDLIYSNQPQHF.

This clone was observed once. The V and J genes are TRBV6-5 and TRBJ2-5, with TRBD1 matching over 10 bases. J lost 4 bases, V lost 6 bases, and 8 bases had no gene match. Looked up from germline, CDR1 is MNHEY and CDR2 is SVGAGI. The CDR3 totals 15 residues. The chain's CDR3 is CASSPDRGRGETQYF. The CDR3 nucleotides are TGTGCCAGCAGCCCCGACAGGGGGCGAGGAGAGACCCAGTACTTC.

This sequence joins TRBV27 and TRBJ1-2, with D perhaps matching TRBD1 (6 bases). The germline V gene encodes CDR1 MNHEY and CDR2 SMNVEV (reference sequence). V was pared by 6 bases and J by 8 bases, with 19 bases between. CDR3 size: 14 residues. CDR3 protein: CASSPTGSSGGYTF. CDR3 nucleotides: TGTGCCAGCAGCCCCACAGGGTCGTCGGGAGGCTACACCTTC.

The chain joins TRBV20-1 to TRBJ1-6; 7 bases map to TRBD1. After removal of 3 bases from V and 7 bases from J, the junction contained 9 bases not matched to a gene. This CDR3 region has 15 residues. Germline V gene sequence: CDR1 DFQATT, CDR2 SNEGSKA (reference sequence). Written as DNA, the CDR3 is TGCAGTGCTAGTCCTTCCGACAGGGTGAATTCACCCCTCCACTTT. Translated: CSASPSDRVNSPLHF.

The chain employs TRBV7-9 and TRBJ2-7; 7 bases align to TRBD1. The CDR3 length is 15 residues. In germline, CDR1 is SEHNR, CDR2 FQNEAQ (reference sequence). Unmatched junction bases numbered 11, after V lost 4 bases and J lost 5 bases. CDR3: CASSSPLRQGDEQYF. In DNA form, the CDR3 reads TGTGCCAGCAGCTCCCCTCTGCGACAGGGAGACGAGCAGTACTTC.

This clone was observed a few times. V gene TRBV6-1 combines with J gene TRBJ2-3; 9 positions agree with TRBD2. The V gene end was trimmed by 3 bases and the J gene end by 5 bases; junction bases not matched to a gene: 9. The length of the CDR3 is 16 residues. From germline, CDR1 is MNHNS and CDR2 SASEGT. CDR3 coding DNA: TGTGCCAGCAGTGAGGAGCGGGGGGCCGGGAAAGATACGCAGTATTTT. Protein product: CASSEERGAGKDTQYF.

The chain has TRBV5-1 and TRBJ2-3; TRBD2 matches at 7 bases. CDR1 is SGHRS, CDR2 YFSETQ, per germline. The CDR3 totals 16 residues. V lost 3 bases, J lost 4 bases, and 11 bases stayed unmatched. The CDR3 DNA is TGCGCCAGCAGCTGGGGGAGGGAGTCGGTCTCAGATACGCAGTATTTT. This translates into CASSWGRESVSDTQYF.

Regarding this clone: Different DNA sequences within this sample yield the same CDR3. The chain couples TRBV21-1 to TRBJ1-2. TRBV21-1 corresponds to a pseudogene. CDR3 length: 15 amino acids. CDR3 in DNA: TGTGCCAGCCCAATCGAGCGCTCGAGGAGTTTGGGTTACACCTTC. Encoded protein: CASPIERSRSLGYTF.

The rearrangement uses TRBV6-2 or TRBV6-3 and TRBJ2-3; 7 bases are a match to TRBD2. V shed 4 bases and J 2 bases; nucleotides not matched to a gene: 6. The CDR3 runs 15 residues. The germline V gene encodes CDR1 MNHEY and CDR2 SVGEGT. The CDR3 loop is CASSSSGTNTDTQYF. DNA of the CDR3: TGTGCCAGCAGTTCCTCCGGGACTAACACAGATACGCAGTATTTT.

The rearrangement links TRBV29-1 to TRBJ1-2; tentative D call: TRBD1 (5 bases). The germline gives CDR1 SQVTM, CDR2 ANQGSEA. V was pared by 4 bases and J by 2 bases, with 20 bases between. The CDR3 has 16 amino acids. CDR3 in amino acids: CSVGKETDMMNYGYTF. The CDR3 DNA reads TGCAGCGTTGGAAAAGAGACAGACATGATGAACTATGGCTACACCTTC.

The chain joins TRBV28 to TRBJ2-7; perhaps TRBD2 as D (5 bases). The CDR3 runs 12 residues. Germline CDR1 and CDR2: MDHEN and SYDVKM. The V gene lost 7 bases and the J gene lost 2 bases, with 9 bases spanning the gap. This chain's CDR3 is CASTSGAYEQYF. CDR3 nucleotide sequence: TGTGCCAGCACCTCCGGGGCCTACGAGCAGTACTTC. Combining the CDR3 with reference TRBV28 and TRBJ2-7 gives the whole variable domain DVKVTQSSRYLVKRTGEKVFLECVQDMDHENMFWYRQDPGLGLRLIYFSYDVKMKEKGDIPEGYSVSREKKERFSLILESASTNQTSMYLCASTSGAYEQYFGPGTRLTVT.

V usage is TRBV4-3 and J usage is TRBJ1-5; unclear D gene. Germline lookup yields CDR1 LGHNA and CDR2 YSLEER. The CDR3 is 17 residues long. V shed 0 bases and J shed 0 bases, with 12 bases lying between them. The CDR3 nucleotides read TGCGCCAGCAGCCAAGATAGCCCAACGATTAGCAATCAGCCCCAGCATTTT. Its translation: CASSQDSPTISNQPQHF.

The V and J genes are TRBV9 and TRBJ1-2; the D gene is possibly TRBD1 (6 bases). V was pared by 0 bases and J by 0 bases, with 9 bases between. Germline V gene lookup returns CDR1 SGDLS and CDR2 YYNGEE. The CDR3 extends over 15 amino acids. The CDR3 nucleotides are TGTGCCAGCAGCGTAGGGACAGTTACTAACTATGGCTACACCTTC. As protein: CASSVGTVTNYGYTF. Looking up the rest from reference TRBV9 and TRBJ1-2 gives the full variable domain: DSGVTQTPKHLITATGQRVTLRCSPRSGDLSVYWYQQSLDQGLQFLIQYYNGEERAKGNILERFSAQQFPDLHSELNLSSLELGDSALYFCASSVGTVTNYGYTFGSGTRLTVV.

The chain links TRBV27 to TRBJ1-2; TRBD1 matches at 8 bases. The CDR3 has 12 amino acids. The ends lost 6 bases at V and 8 bases at J; junction bases unmatched: 5. The germline V gene encodes CDR1 MNHEY and CDR2 SMNVEV (reference sequence). For the CDR3, the DNA is TGTGCCAGCAGGAGACAGGGGCAAGGCTACACCTTC. Its translation is CASRRQGQGYTF.

In its sample, this clone was seen once. V gene TRBV7-9 combines with J gene TRBJ2-1; maybe TRBD1 (6 bases). V lost 5 bases to trimming and J lost 4 bases, with 15 bases between them. From germline, CDR1 is SEHNR and CDR2 FQNEAQ (reference sequence). There are 15 residues in the CDR3. The CDR3: CASSLGMRGYNEQFF. CDR3 coding DNA: TGTGCCAGCAGCCTTGGTATGAGGGGGTACAATGAGCAGTTCTTC.

The rearrangement links TRBV7-9 to TRBJ1-2; D is unclear. Germline CDR1 reads SEHNR; CDR2 reads FQNEAQ (reference sequence). The V and J ends lost 0 bases and 6 bases respectively, with 5 bases between them. This CDR3 is 12 amino acids long. The CDR3 loop reads CASSLARDGYTF. Here the CDR3 DNA reads TGTGCCAGCAGCTTAGCGCGAGATGGCTACACCTTC.

The V and J genes are TRBV7-2 and TRBJ1-2, with a weak D call TRBD1 (6 bases). The CDR3 loop spans 14 amino acids. The germline V gene has CDR1 SGHTA and CDR2 FQGNSA. Trimming removed 5 bases from V and 5 bases from J, with 15 bases in between. The CDR3: CASSEGGGAYGYTF. DNA for the CDR3: TGTGCCAGCAGCGAAGGGGGAGGGGCTTATGGCTACACCTTC.

The chain recombines TRBV10-2 with TRBJ2-7, with D tentatively TRBD2 (5 bases). Trimming took 2 bases from V and 4 from J, leaving 6 bases between them. Germline V gene lookup returns CDR1 WSHSY and CDR2 SAAADI. This CDR3 contains 12 residues. CDR3 protein: CASSETRYEQYF. The CDR3 region has the DNA TGCGCCAGCAGTGAGACTAGATACGAGCAGTACTTC.

This rearrangement joins TRBV15 to TRBJ2-7; a possible D gene is TRBD1 (5 bases). Trimming stripped 6 bases from V and 0 bases from J, with 12 bases between. The V gene's germline CDR1 is LNHNV and CDR2 YYDKDF (reference sequence). This CDR3 comprises 14 residues. The CDR3 protein is CATSLTEASYEQYF. The CDR3 bases are TGTGCCACCAGTTTGACAGAAGCCTCCTACGAGCAGTACTTC.

This chain joins TRBV9 and TRBJ2-5, with TRBD2 matching over 8 bases. The ends lost 0 bases at V and 5 bases at J; junction bases unmatched: 3. CDR3 length: 14 residues. CDR1 and CDR2 from the germline V gene are SGDLS and YYNGEE. The CDR3 here is CASSVEGGRETQYF. CDR3 coding DNA: TGTGCCAGCAGCGTAGAGGGCGGGAGGGAGACCCAGTACTTC.